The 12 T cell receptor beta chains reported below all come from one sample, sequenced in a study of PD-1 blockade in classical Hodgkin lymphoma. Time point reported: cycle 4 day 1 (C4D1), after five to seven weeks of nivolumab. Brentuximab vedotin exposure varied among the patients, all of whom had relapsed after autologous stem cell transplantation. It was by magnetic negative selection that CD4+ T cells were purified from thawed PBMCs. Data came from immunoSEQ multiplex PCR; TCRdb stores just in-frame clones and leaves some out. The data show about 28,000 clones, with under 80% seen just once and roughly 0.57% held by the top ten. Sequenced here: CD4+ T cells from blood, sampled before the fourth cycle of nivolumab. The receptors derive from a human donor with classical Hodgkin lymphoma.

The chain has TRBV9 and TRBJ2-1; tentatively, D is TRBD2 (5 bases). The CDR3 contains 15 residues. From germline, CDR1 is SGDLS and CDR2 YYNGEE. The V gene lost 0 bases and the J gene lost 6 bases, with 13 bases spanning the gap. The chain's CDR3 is CASSVGVSEGNEQFF. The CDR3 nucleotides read TGTGCCAGCAGCGTAGGGGTTAGCGAGGGCAATGAGCAGTTCTTC.

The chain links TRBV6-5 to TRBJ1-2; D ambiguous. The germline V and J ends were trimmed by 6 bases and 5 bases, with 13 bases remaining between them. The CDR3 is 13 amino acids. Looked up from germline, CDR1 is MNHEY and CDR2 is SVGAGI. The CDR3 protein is CASRLDNDYGYTF. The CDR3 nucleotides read TGTGCCAGCAGGTTAGACAACGATTATGGCTACACCTTC.

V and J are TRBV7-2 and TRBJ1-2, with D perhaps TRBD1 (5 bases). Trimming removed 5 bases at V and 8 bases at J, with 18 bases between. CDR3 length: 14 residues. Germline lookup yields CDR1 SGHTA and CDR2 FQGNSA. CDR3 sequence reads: CASSARDPRGGYTF. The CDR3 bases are TGTGCCAGCAGCGCCCGGGACCCCCGGGGAGGCTACACCTTC.

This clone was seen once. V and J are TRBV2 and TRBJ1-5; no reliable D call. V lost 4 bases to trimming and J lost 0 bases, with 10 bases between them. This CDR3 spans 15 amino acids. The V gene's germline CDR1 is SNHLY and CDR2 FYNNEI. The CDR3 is CASSGLLYSNQPQHF. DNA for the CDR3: TGTGCCAGCAGTGGGTTACTGTATAGCAATCAGCCCCAGCATTTT.

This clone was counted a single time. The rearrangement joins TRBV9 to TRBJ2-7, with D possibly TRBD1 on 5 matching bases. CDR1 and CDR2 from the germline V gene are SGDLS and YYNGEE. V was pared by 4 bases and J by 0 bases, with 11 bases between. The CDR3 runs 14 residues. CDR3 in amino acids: CASSTRQSSYEQYF. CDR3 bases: TGTGCCAGCAGCACTCGACAGAGCTCCTACGAGCAGTACTTC.

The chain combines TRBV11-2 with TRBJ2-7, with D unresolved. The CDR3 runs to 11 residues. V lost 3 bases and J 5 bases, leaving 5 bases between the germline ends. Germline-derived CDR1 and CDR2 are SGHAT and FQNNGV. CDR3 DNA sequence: TGTGCCAGCAGCTTTGGAGACGAGCAGTACTTC. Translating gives CASSFGDEQYF.

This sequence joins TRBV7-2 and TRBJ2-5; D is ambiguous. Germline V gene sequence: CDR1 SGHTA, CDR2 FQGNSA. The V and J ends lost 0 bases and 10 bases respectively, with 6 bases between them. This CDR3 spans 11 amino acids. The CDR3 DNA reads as TGTGCCAGCAGCTTAGCATCGGACCAGTACTTC. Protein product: CASSLASDQYF.

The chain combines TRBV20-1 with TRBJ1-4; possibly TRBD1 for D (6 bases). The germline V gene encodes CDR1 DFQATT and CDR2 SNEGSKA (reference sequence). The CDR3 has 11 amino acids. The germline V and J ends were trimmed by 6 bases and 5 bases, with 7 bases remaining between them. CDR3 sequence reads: CSATGNEKLFF. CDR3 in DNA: TGCAGTGCAACAGGGAATGAAAAACTGTTTTTT.

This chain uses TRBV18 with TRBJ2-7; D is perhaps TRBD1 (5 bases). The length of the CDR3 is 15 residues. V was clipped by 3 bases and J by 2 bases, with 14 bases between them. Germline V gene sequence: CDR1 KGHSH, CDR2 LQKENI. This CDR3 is CASSPTYSGTYEQYF. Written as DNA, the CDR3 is TGTGCCAGCTCACCCACCTATTCAGGGACCTACGAGCAGTACTTC.

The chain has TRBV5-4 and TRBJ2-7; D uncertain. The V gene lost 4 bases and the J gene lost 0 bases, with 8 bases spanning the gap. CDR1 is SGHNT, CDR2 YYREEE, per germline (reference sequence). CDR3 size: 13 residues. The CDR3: CASSARSSYEQYF. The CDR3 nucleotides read TGTGCCAGCAGCGCACGGAGCTCCTACGAGCAGTACTTC.

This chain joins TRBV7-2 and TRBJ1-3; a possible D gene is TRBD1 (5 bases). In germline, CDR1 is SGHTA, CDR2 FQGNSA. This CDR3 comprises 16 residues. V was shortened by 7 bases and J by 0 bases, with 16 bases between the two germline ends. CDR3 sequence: CASTTQGTDSGNTIYF. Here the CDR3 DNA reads TGTGCCAGCACCACCCAGGGTACAGACTCTGGAAACACCATATATTTT.

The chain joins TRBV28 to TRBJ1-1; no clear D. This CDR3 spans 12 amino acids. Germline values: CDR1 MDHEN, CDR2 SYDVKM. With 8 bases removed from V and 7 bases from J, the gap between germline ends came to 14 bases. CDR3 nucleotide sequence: TGTGCCAGCTGGGGAAGGGTAGGTGAAGCTTTCTTT. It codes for CASWGRVGEAFF.